This TCR beta chain was sequenced in a study of neurological immune-mediated disorders. This CDR3 has 14 residues. V lost 1 base and J 5 bases, leaving 11 bases between the germline ends. From germline, CDR1 is SGHAT and CDR2 FQNNGV. This clonotype was counted ten times or more. Sequencing of 15-18 subjects in each run yielded over 160 million TCR-beta sequences. MiXCR, applied by TCRdb to the 5' RACE reads, yields one record per CDR3 protein. The sample lists roughly 25,000 distinct CDR3 sequences, over 5% occurring once. Individuals who volunteered at a blood bank located in Maryland, USA, made up the group of healthy controls. 2 million PBMCs stored at -80 C were the source of the unsorted libraries.

The sequence was obtained from a woman aged 35 to 49 in good health. V usage is TRBV11-2 and J usage is TRBJ2-5; D gene ambiguous. Sequencing input: PBMCs. The CDR3 spells CASSLGLPMETQYF. The CDR3 nucleotides read TGTGCCAGCAGCTTAGGACTTCCTATGGAGACCCAGTACTTC.